Below are 25 T cell receptor beta chains sequenced from a single sample in a study of CD8 T cells in ankylosing spondylitis. TCRdb fed the 5' RACE reads into MiXCR, producing one record per CDR3 protein. This table has hundreds of thousands of distinct CDR3 sequences, 20% to 25% appearing once. The sequenced sample was blood, either unsorted or a sorted T cell fraction (not recorded which). Receptors originate from a male donor with ankylosing spondylitis or in good health (not recorded which).

The rearrangement joins TRBV27 to TRBJ2-7; the match to TRBD2 covers 7 bases. The length of the CDR3 is 16 residues. J lost 6 bases, V lost 4 bases, and 15 bases had no gene match. Germline V CDR1 and CDR2: MNHEY, SMNVEV (reference sequence). CDR3 protein: CASSWGRDYFLSEQYF. The DNA of the CDR3 is TGTGCCAGCAGTTGGGGCAGGGACTATTTCTTGAGCGAGCAGTACTTC.

The chain joins TRBV12-3 or TRBV12-4 to TRBJ2-1; no reliable D call. The CDR3 runs to 15 residues. The V end lost 1 base, the J end lost 9 bases, and 16 bases lay between the germline ends. This CDR3 is CASSLGGSERGEQFF. DNA of the CDR3: TGTGCCAGCAGTTTAGGGGGAAGCGAACGTGGTGAGCAGTTCTTC.

The chain has TRBV25-1 and TRBJ2-1, with a possible D match to TRBD2 (6 bases). The CDR3 spans 15 residues. V gave up 2 bases and J gave up 3 bases, with 11 bases separating them. Germline V gives CDR1 MGHDK, CDR2 SYGVNS. CDR3 residues: CASSEIRGGYNEQFF. For the CDR3, the DNA is TGTGCCAGCAGTGAAATAAGGGGAGGCTACAATGAGCAGTTCTTC.

The chain is built from TRBV19 and TRBJ2-1; D is ambiguous. The CDR3 covers 16 residues. From germline, CDR1 is LNHDA and CDR2 SQIVND (reference sequence). V was trimmed by 5 bases and J by 0 bases, leaving 14 bases between them. The CDR3 protein is CASSGCTLCSYNEQFF. The CDR3 bases are TGTGCCAGTAGTGGGTGTACCTTATGCTCCTACAATGAGCAGTTCTTC.

In DNA, the CDR3 is TGTGCCAGCAGCTTACAGGGTTGGCAAGAGACCCAGTACTTC. This translates into CASSLQGWQETQYF. The V call is TRBV11-2, the J call TRBJ2-5; the D gene is possibly TRBD1 (5 bases). V was trimmed by 2 bases and J by 2 bases, leaving 9 bases between them. Germline CDR1 reads SGHAT; CDR2 reads FQNNGV. The CDR3 contains 14 residues.

This clonotype was seen only a few times. V gene TRBV3-1 combines with J gene TRBJ2-5; D gene ambiguous. The CDR3 length is 14 residues. Between the trimmed V and J ends, which lost 2 bases and 5 bases, there was a span of 12 bases. The germline gives CDR1 LGHDT, CDR2 YNNKEL (reference sequence). The CDR3 spells CASSQPLDRETQYF. Here the CDR3 DNA reads TGTGCCAGCAGCCAACCCCTAGATAGGGAGACCCAGTACTTC.

In its sample, this clonotype was seen a few times. J is TRBJ2-6 and V is TRBV12-3 or TRBV12-4, with D maybe TRBD2 (7 bases). Trimming shortened V by 6 bases and J by 2 bases, and 20 bases separated the two germline ends. The CDR3 is 18 residues long. The CDR3 loop is CASRPAISGGAGANVLTF. The CDR3 DNA follows: TGTGCCAGCAGGCCTGCTATTTCGGGGGGCGCTGGGGCCAACGTCCTGACTTTC.

This clonotype has just a few counts. The chain uses TRBV20-1 and TRBJ2-7; D might be TRBD1 (6 bases). Trimming shortened V by 1 base and J by 0 bases, and 16 bases separated the two germline ends. CDR1 is DFQATT and CDR2 is SNEGSKA in the germline V gene (reference sequence). The CDR3 runs 16 residues. The CDR3 DNA is TGCAGTGCTAGAGTGAACCGGGACATTGGCTCCTACGAGCAGTACTTC. This sequence encodes CSARVNRDIGSYEQYF.

This clonotype was found a few times. The J gene is TRBJ2-7, the V gene TRBV20-1, with 9 bases matching TRBD1. The CDR3 is 13 amino acids. In germline, CDR1 is DFQATT, CDR2 SNEGSKA (reference sequence). Trimming took 6 bases from V and 5 from J; bases not matched to a gene: 8. The CDR3 is CSAEGTGPHEQYF. The CDR3 DNA sequence: TGCAGTGCCGAGGGGACAGGGCCCCACGAGCAGTACTTC.

J is TRBJ2-1 and V is TRBV19; the D gene is possibly TRBD1 (6 bases). Germline CDR1 is LNHDA and CDR2 is SQIVND (reference sequence). This CDR3 region has 17 residues. Trimming took 4 bases from V and 8 from J, leaving 24 bases between them. As DNA, the CDR3 is TGTGCCAGTAGTAAGAGCGTCGGACCAGGGGAACAGGATGAGCAGTTCTTC. This encodes CASSKSVGPGEQDEQFF.

The chain recombines TRBV28 with TRBJ2-7, with 8 bases matching TRBD2. Per germline, CDR1 MDHEN and CDR2 SYDVKM. Trimming took 2 bases from V and 4 from J; bases not matched to a gene: 7. This CDR3 comprises 15 residues. CDR3 loop: CASSLEGSGVYEQYF. The CDR3, as DNA: TGTGCCAGCAGTTTAGAGGGTAGCGGGGTTTACGAGCAGTACTTC. The variable domain in full, completed from reference TRBV28 and TRBJ2-7, reads DVKVTQSSRYLVKRTGEKVFLECVQDMDHENMFWYRQDPGLGLRLIYFSYDVKMKEKGDIPEGYSVSREKKERFSLILESASTNQTSMYLCASSLEGSGVYEQYFGPGTRLTVT.

This clonotype has just a few counts. V usage is TRBV10-3 and J usage is TRBJ1-1; D not resolved. V gave up 0 bases and J gave up 2 bases, with 10 bases separating them. Germline-derived CDR1 and CDR2 are ENHRY and SYGVKD. The CDR3 is 15 residues long. Written as DNA, the CDR3 is TGTGCCATCAGTGAGTCTGAGGGCCGAAACACTGAAGCTTTCTTT. Amino acid sequence: CAISESEGRNTEAFF.

About this clonotype: This may stem from a read error, because a much larger clone lies one nucleotide away. The CDR3 here is CASSQDGYTDEQFF. In DNA form, the CDR3 reads TGTGCCAGCAGCCAAGATGGGTACACGGATGAGCAGTTCTTC. The rearrangement uses TRBV4-2 and TRBJ2-1, with D unclear. V lost 0 bases to trimming and J lost 8 bases, with 11 bases between them. CDR1 and CDR2 (germline): LGHNA, YNFKEQ. The CDR3 totals 14 residues.

There are a few counts of this clonotype. The V call is TRBV14, the J call TRBJ1-1; D call uncertain. The ends were cut back, 1 base at V and 6 bases at J, with 9 bases in the middle. Germline loops: CDR1 SGHDN, CDR2 FVKESK. This CDR3 region has 13 residues. The CDR3 nucleotides are TGTGCCAGCAGCCAAGGAAGGATCTCTGAAGCTTTCTTT. Encoded protein: CASSQGRISEAFF.

V is TRBV10-3 and J is TRBJ2-7; 13 bases match TRBD2. The CDR3 loop spans 15 amino acids. J gave up 2 bases and V 2 bases, and 0 bases lay outside the gene matches. Per germline, CDR1 ENHRY and CDR2 SYGVKD. CDR3 sequence: CAISETSGGAYEQYF. Written as DNA, the CDR3 is TGTGCCATCAGTGAGACTAGCGGGGGGGCCTACGAGCAGTACTTC.

The J gene is TRBJ2-1, the V gene TRBV12-3 or TRBV12-4; the match to TRBD1 covers 8 bases. The CDR3 consists of 14 residues. After removal of 6 bases from V and 9 bases from J, the junction contained 10 bases not matched to a gene. Here the CDR3 reads CASSPQGRGLEQFF. The CDR3, as DNA: TGTGCCAGCAGCCCCCAGGGCAGGGGGCTTGAGCAGTTCTTC.

This clonotype turned up a few times. The chain has TRBV11-2 and TRBJ2-7; D could derive from TRBD1 or TRBD2 (6 bases each). With 5 bases removed from V and 6 bases from J, the gap between germline ends came to 20 bases. Looked up from germline, CDR1 is SGHAT and CDR2 is FQNNGV. The length of the CDR3 is 15 residues. The CDR3 spells CASSHGTMEGTEQYF. The CDR3 DNA is TGTGCCAGCAGCCACGGGACAATGGAGGGGACCGAGCAGTACTTC.

This clonotype has just a few counts. This chain joins TRBV12-3 or TRBV12-4 and TRBJ1-1, with 12 bases matching TRBD1. V lost 8 bases to trimming and J lost 1 base; unmatched junction nucleotides: 5. The length of the CDR3 is 15 residues. CDR3 nucleotide sequence: TGTGCCAGCCTGGGACAGGGGGCCCCGAACACTGAAGCTTTCTTT. Amino acid sequence: CASLGQGAPNTEAFF.

This clonotype showed up just a few times. The CDR3 here is CASSLAGGHNEQYF. DNA of the CDR3: TGTGCCAGCAGTTTAGCGGGGGGGCACAACGAGCAGTACTTC. The chain has TRBV6-5 and TRBJ2-7, with 11 bases fitting TRBD2. Germline CDR1 MNHEY, CDR2 SVGAGI. With 4 bases clipped from V and 5 bases from J, the junction kept 4 bases outside the gene matches. The CDR3 sequence is 14 residues long.

The chain uses TRBV6-5 and TRBJ2-2; D uncertain. From germline, CDR1 is MNHEY and CDR2 SVGAGI. This CDR3 comprises 12 residues. The V and J ends lost 0 bases and 11 bases respectively, with 7 bases between them. The CDR3 region has the DNA TGTGCCAGCAGTTACTCCCCGTTAGAGCTGTTTTTT. It is translated as CASSYSPLELFF.

The CDR3 DNA reads TGTGCCAGCAGTGTCGGACAGATCTACGAGCAGTACTTC. It yields the protein CASSVGQIYEQYF. This sequence joins TRBV6-1 and TRBJ2-7; D might be TRBD1 (6 bases). Germline V CDR1 and CDR2: MNHNS, SASEGT. This CDR3 is 13 amino acids long. The germline V and J ends were trimmed by 4 bases and 3 bases, with 10 bases remaining between them.

The chain has TRBV29-1 and TRBJ2-5; unclear D gene. CDR1 and CDR2 (germline): SQVTM, ANQGSEA. The CDR3 spans 15 residues. V lost 2 bases and J lost 4, with 17 bases in between. The DNA for the CDR3 is TGCAGCGTTGAACCCCCCTATAAGGGTCCAGAGACCCAGTACTTC. It translates to CSVEPPYKGPETQYF.

The chain joins TRBV27 to TRBJ2-3, with D unclear. CDR3 length: 14 amino acids. CDR1 is MNHEY and CDR2 is SMNVEV in the germline V gene (reference sequence). The V end was cut by 5 bases, the J end by 0 bases, with 9 bases between. CDR3 in DNA: TGTGCCAGCAGTCCTCGGTCCAGCACAGATACGCAGTATTTT. This sequence encodes CASSPRSSTDTQYF.

V gene TRBV7-8 combines with J gene TRBJ2-1; a possible D gene is TRBD1 (6 bases). V gave up 1 base and J gave up 6 bases, with 10 bases separating them. CDR3 size: 14 residues. Per germline, CDR1 SGHVS and CDR2 FQNEAQ. The CDR3 DNA follows: TGTGCCAGCAGCTTAGATAACAGGGTCAATGAGCAGTTCTTC. Protein: CASSLDNRVNEQFF.

This clonotype was picked up a small number of times. V usage is TRBV12-3 or TRBV12-4 and J usage is TRBJ1-2; 7 bases match TRBD1. This CDR3 comprises 15 residues. J gave up 5 bases and V 7 bases, and 13 bases lay outside the gene matches. The CDR3 bases are TGTGCCAGCACCCACGACAGGGAAGTATTGTATGGCTACACCTTC. Its protein is CASTHDREVLYGYTF.